The 28 T cell receptor beta chains below come from one sample, sequenced in a study of sequential checkpoint blockade in melanoma. Specified treatment: randomized to nivolumab then ipilimumab (arm A) or the reverse (arm B). TCRdb keeps only in-frame clones here, not all; method: immunoSEQ multiplex PCR. The table has more than 25,000 clones, about 89% seen once; the top ten hold about 14%. This sample comprised CD8+ T cells sorted from blood (inferred from file names), obtained from a patient given nivolumab and ipilimumab in sequence. Source of these receptors: a human donor with melanoma.

The rearrangement uses TRBV5-1 and TRBJ2-1; D is uncertain. The CDR3 runs 17 residues. CDR1 is SGHRS, CDR2 YFSETQ, per germline. The germline V and J ends were trimmed by 4 bases and 0 bases, with 17 bases remaining between them. The CDR3 sequence: CASSTPLTESSYNEQFF. CDR3 coding DNA: TGCGCCAGCAGCACCCCTCTAACCGAGAGCTCCTACAATGAGCAGTTCTTC.

The chain employs TRBV9 and TRBJ2-1, with a weak D call TRBD2 (5 bases). CDR1 is SGDLS, CDR2 YYNGEE, per germline. V was cut by 4 bases and J by 4 bases, with 15 bases left in between. This CDR3 spans 15 amino acids. This CDR3 reads CASSPGGALYNEQFF. The CDR3, as DNA: TGTGCCAGCAGCCCAGGAGGAGCCCTTTACAATGAGCAGTTCTTC.

This clone was found a few times. The V and J genes are TRBV7-9 and TRBJ1-4; the D is unclear. CDR1 SEHNR and CDR2 FQNEAQ come from the germline V gene (reference sequence). Trimming removed 6 bases from V and 3 bases from J, with 11 bases in between. The CDR3 is 14 amino acids. The CDR3 protein is CASSTTRANEKLFF. CDR3 coding DNA: TGTGCCAGCAGTACAACTAGGGCTAATGAAAAACTGTTTTTT.

This chain uses TRBV7-9 with TRBJ1-3; a weak D match, TRBD1 (5 bases). This CDR3 is built from 17 residues. Germline V CDR1 and CDR2: SEHNR, FQNEAQ (reference sequence). The germline V and J ends were trimmed by 1 base and 0 bases, with 13 bases remaining between them. In nucleotides, the CDR3 is TGTGCCAGCAGCTTAGAAACGTACAGGAACTCTGGAAACACCATATATTTT. Translation: CASSLETYRNSGNTIYF.

J is TRBJ2-1 and V is TRBV5-3; TRBD2 agrees at 11 bases. TRBV5-3 has ORF status, its function being uncertain. V lost 2 bases to trimming and J lost 9 bases; unmatched junction nucleotides: 4. This CDR3 has 14 residues. The CDR3 protein is CARSLLAGVCEQFF. CDR3 coding DNA: TGTGCCAGAAGCTTACTAGCGGGAGTATGTGAGCAGTTCTTC.

The rearrangement uses TRBV6-1 and TRBJ2-5, with 13 bases lining up with TRBD2. V was clipped by 7 bases and J by 2 bases; unmatched bases: 4. This CDR3 region has 15 residues. Germline V CDR1 and CDR2: MNHNS, SASEGT. CDR3 protein: CASTLLAGGQETQYF. The CDR3 DNA sequence: TGTGCCAGCACACTACTAGCGGGGGGGCAAGAGACCCAGTACTTC.

The chain links TRBV7-8 to TRBJ2-7; 11 nucleotides align to TRBD2. This CDR3 spans 17 amino acids. V lost 6 bases, J lost 1 base, and 11 bases stayed unmatched. Germline V gives CDR1 SGHVS, CDR2 FQNEAQ. The CDR3 DNA is TGTGCCAGCAGGGAGGGTCTAGCGGGAGGATTGTCCTACGAGCAGTACTTC. Translating it yields CASREGLAGGLSYEQYF.

The chain links TRBV9 to TRBJ2-5; TRBD2 might be the D (5 bases). This CDR3 has 13 residues. Germline CDR1 reads SGDLS; CDR2 reads YYNGEE. Trimming stripped 0 bases from V and 5 bases from J, with 8 bases between. The CDR3 DNA reads as TGTGCCAGCAGCGTAGGGAGCGGCGAGACCCAGTACTTC. Encoded protein: CASSVGSGETQYF.

CDR3 loop: CASSQYGGAGGTQYF. The CDR3 DNA reads as TGCGCCAGCAGCCAATACGGGGGGGCCGGTGGGACCCAGTACTTC. V gene TRBV4-3 combines with J gene TRBJ2-5, with TRBD2 matching over 8 bases. Germline trimming cut 2 bases from V and 7 bases from J; bases unmatched to any gene: 9. Germline CDR1 and CDR2: LGHNA and YSLEER. There are 15 residues in the CDR3.

This clone occurred a few times. The rearrangement joins TRBV14 to TRBJ1-1; D unclear. The CDR3 totals 13 residues. Trimming stripped 0 bases from V and 7 bases from J, with 9 bases between. Germline values: CDR1 SGHDN, CDR2 FVKESK. This CDR3 is CASSQDPSVEAFF. The CDR3, as DNA: TGTGCCAGCAGCCAAGATCCTTCGGTTGAAGCTTTCTTT.

This clone has a single count. The chain recombines TRBV28 with TRBJ1-2, with 11 bases that match TRBD1. CDR1 MDHEN and CDR2 SYDVKM come from the germline V gene. The ends lost 3 bases at V and 5 bases at J; junction bases unmatched: 5. This CDR3 has 15 residues. The CDR3 nucleotides read TGTGCCAGCAGTTTTGCCGGGACAGGGGGTTATGGCTACACCTTC. Translation gives CASSFAGTGGYGYTF.

The gene calls are TRBV30 and TRBJ2-5, with D possibly being TRBD2 (5 bases). CDR3 length equals 12 residues. The germline V and J ends were trimmed by 3 bases and 5 bases, with 10 bases remaining between them. Germline loops: CDR1 GTSNPN, CDR2 SVGIG (reference sequence). This CDR3 is CAWRGDAETQYF. The CDR3 DNA follows: TGTGCCTGGAGGGGAGATGCGGAGACCCAGTACTTC.

The chain employs TRBV5-8 and TRBJ1-5, with TRBD1 as a possible D gene (5 bases). Germline loops: CDR1 SGHTS, CDR2 YDEGEE. V was cut by 4 bases and J by 6 bases, with 17 bases left in between. The CDR3 is made up of 15 amino acids. Here the CDR3 DNA reads TGTGCCAGCAGCCTGGGCGCGGGGGGGGGTCAGCCCCAGCATTTT. Its protein product is CASSLGAGGGQPQHF.

The chain carries TRBV4-3 and TRBJ1-6, with 10 bases fitting TRBD1. From germline, CDR1 is LGHNA and CDR2 YSLEER. The CDR3 has 14 residues. Trimming removed 4 bases from V and 10 bases from J; junction bases left unmatched: 4. CDR3 sequence reads: CASSRDRGFSPLHF. In nucleotides, the CDR3 is TGCGCCAGCAGCCGGGACAGGGGTTTCTCACCCCTCCACTTT.

The V and J genes are TRBV27 and TRBJ2-2; possibly TRBD2 for D (5 bases). Germline assignment: CDR1 MNHEY and CDR2 SMNVEV (reference sequence). This CDR3 contains 14 residues. Deletions cut 6 bases from V and 1 base from J, with 9 bases between. The CDR3 nucleotides are TGTGCCAGCAGCCCACTAGTGAACACCGGGGAGCTGTTTTTT. Protein: CASSPLVNTGELFF.

The J gene is TRBJ1-2, the V gene TRBV6-5, with TRBD1 matching 11 bases. Trimming took 2 bases from V and 6 from J; bases not matched to a gene: 8. Germline V gene sequence: CDR1 MNHEY, CDR2 SVGAGI. The CDR3 sequence is 16 residues long. The chain's CDR3 is CASSYDGGDRGNGYTF. CDR3 in DNA: TGTGCCAGCAGTTACGACGGGGGGGACAGGGGGAATGGCTACACCTTC.

The chain recombines TRBV11-2 with TRBJ1-5; a weak D match, TRBD1 (5 bases). Germline CDR1 SGHAT, CDR2 FQNNGV. This CDR3 has 14 residues. V was cut by 5 bases and J by 4 bases, with 12 bases left in between. In DNA form, the CDR3 reads TGTGCCAGCAGCCAAGACAGTCTTAATCAGCCCCAGCATTTT. This gives the protein CASSQDSLNQPQHF.

This chain connects TRBV19 to TRBJ2-3; TRBD2 matches at 7 bases. CDR1 and CDR2 (germline): LNHDA, SQIVND (reference sequence). V lost 2 bases and J lost 2; bases outside the gene matches: 10. The CDR3 length is 17 residues. The CDR3 region is CASSIISERGFTDTQYF. The CDR3 DNA reads as TGTGCCAGTAGTATAATTTCTGAGCGGGGTTTCACAGATACGCAGTATTTT. Full variable domain (rest looked up from reference TRBV19 and TRBJ2-3): DGGITQSPKYLFRKEGQNVTLSCEQNLNHDAMYWYRQDPGQGLRLIYYSQIVNDFQKGDIAEGYSVSREKKESFPLTVTSAQKNPTAFYLCASSIISERGFTDTQYFGPGTRLTVL.

This chain joins TRBV27 and TRBJ2-5; TRBD2 might be the D (5 bases). V lost 0 bases, J lost 2 bases, and 10 bases lay in between. Germline CDR1 and CDR2: MNHEY and SMNVEV (reference sequence). This CDR3 contains 15 residues. Written as DNA, the CDR3 is TGTGCCAGCAGTTTATCAGTGACTACTCAAGAGACCCAGTACTTC. This translates into CASSLSVTTQETQYF.

The chain employs TRBV4-3 and TRBJ2-7; D gene unclear. Trimming stripped 0 bases from V and 0 bases from J, with 9 bases between. This CDR3 has 15 residues. Germline CDR1 reads LGHNA; CDR2 reads YSLEER. The chain's CDR3 is CASSQDASSSYEQYF. The CDR3 bases are TGCGCCAGCAGCCAAGATGCGTCGAGCTCCTACGAGCAGTACTTC.

The rearrangement joins TRBV28 to TRBJ2-1; D not certain. The CDR3 consists of 11 residues. V lost 6 bases, J lost 7 bases, and 7 bases lay in between. Germline V lookup: CDR1 MDHEN, CDR2 SYDVKM. Written as DNA, the CDR3 is TGTGCCAGCAGCCTCGGTAATGAGCAGTTCTTC. Protein sequence: CASSLGNEQFF. The full variable domain, completed using reference TRBV28 and TRBJ2-1, is DVKVTQSSRYLVKRTGEKVFLECVQDMDHENMFWYRQDPGLGLRLIYFSYDVKMKEKGDIPEGYSVSREKKERFSLILESASTNQTSMYLCASSLGNEQFFGPGTRLTVL.

This clone was seen once. Germline and junction disagree at one end, which may indicate a read error. The J gene is TRBJ2-3, the V gene TRBV7-7; D is uncertain. Germline CDR1 reads SSHAT; CDR2 reads FNYEAQ (reference sequence). The CDR3 has 13 residues. The CDR3 protein is CASSYSRTDTQYF. The CDR3 DNA is TGTGCTAGCAGCTATTCTCGCACAGATACGCAGTATTTT.

J is TRBJ1-6 and V is TRBV5-6; no firm D call. Germline V CDR1 and CDR2: SGHDT, YYEEEE. V lost 0 bases to trimming and J lost 8 bases, with 18 bases between them. There are 17 residues in the CDR3. CDR3 sequence (DNA): TGTGCCAGCAGCTTGGAAAGTCTTATCGGGTTAGATTCACCCCTCCACTTT. Encoded protein: CASSLESLIGLDSPLHF.

This chain connects TRBV28 to TRBJ1-4; 9 bases align to TRBD1. The CDR3 contains 15 residues. CDR1 and CDR2 (germline): MDHEN, SYDVKM. The V segment lost 9 bases and the J segment 7 bases; nucleotides outside the gene matches: 12. CDR3 residues: CASNPGGDRAEKLFF. Written as DNA, the CDR3 is TGTGCCAGTAACCCGGGGGGGGACAGGGCTGAAAAACTGTTTTTT.

Only a few counts were recorded for this clone. The CDR3 DNA reads TGTGCCAGTAGTGCGGGACAGGGACTTCAGCCCCAGCATTTT. Encoded protein: CASSAGQGLQPQHF. The chain is built from TRBV19 and TRBJ1-5; TRBD1 agrees at 9 bases. Germline CDR1 LNHDA, CDR2 SQIVND (reference sequence). CDR3 size: 14 residues. V lost 5 bases to trimming and J lost 6 bases; unmatched junction nucleotides: 5.

The chain employs TRBV4-2 and TRBJ1-5; the D gene is possibly TRBD1 (6 bases). The V end was cut by 1 base, the J end by 6 bases, with 13 bases between. Germline assignment: CDR1 LGHNA and CDR2 YNFKEQ. This CDR3 is 15 amino acids long. The CDR3 protein is CASSQGAGEGQPQHF. CDR3 coding DNA: TGTGCCAGCAGCCAAGGTGCAGGGGAAGGTCAGCCCCAGCATTTT.

The V call is TRBV4-3, the J call TRBJ2-7, with TRBD1 identical over 7 bases. This CDR3 is 14 amino acids long. V was clipped by 2 bases and J by 6 bases; unmatched bases: 7. Germline V gene data show CDR1 as LGHNA and CDR2 as YSLEER. The CDR3 DNA reads TGCGCCAGCAGCCAAAACTCAGGGGGTGGCGAGCAGTACTTC. Its translation is CASSQNSGGGEQYF.

This clone was found once. This chain uses TRBV13 with TRBJ2-3; 15 nucleotides align to TRBD2. The CDR3 loop spans 16 amino acids. The V segment lost 4 bases and the J segment 7 bases; nucleotides outside the gene matches: 6. Germline CDR1 is PRHDT and CDR2 is FYEKMQ (reference sequence). This chain's CDR3 is CASSSGLAGGRNTQYF. DNA for the CDR3: TGTGCCAGCAGCTCCGGACTAGCGGGAGGGAGGAATACGCAGTATTTT. The full variable domain, its missing parts supplied by reference TRBV13 and TRBJ2-3, is AAGVIQSPRHLIKEKRETATLKCYPIPRHDTVYWYQQGPGQDPQFLISFYEKMQSDKGSIPDRFSAQQFSDYHSELNMSSLELGDSALYFCASSSGLAGGRNTQYFGPGTRLTVL.